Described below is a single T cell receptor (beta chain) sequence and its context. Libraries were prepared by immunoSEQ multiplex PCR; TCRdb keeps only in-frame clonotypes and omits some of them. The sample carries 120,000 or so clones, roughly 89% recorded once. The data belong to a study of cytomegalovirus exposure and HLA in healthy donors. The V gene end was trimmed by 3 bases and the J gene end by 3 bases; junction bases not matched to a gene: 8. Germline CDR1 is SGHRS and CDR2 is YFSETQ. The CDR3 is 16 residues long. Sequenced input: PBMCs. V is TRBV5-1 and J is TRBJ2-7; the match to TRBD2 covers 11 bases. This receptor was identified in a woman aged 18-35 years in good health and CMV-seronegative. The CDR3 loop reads CASSSASGGTDYEQYF. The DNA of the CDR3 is TGCGCCAGCAGCTCGGCTAGCGGGGGGACAGACTACGAGCAGTACTTC.